This T cell receptor (beta chain) is drawn from a study of vaccination and CD4 T cells after COVID-19. The treatment is: roughly 10-day PBMC culture with coronavirus spike peptide pools or control peptides (ViraFEST assay). Sequenced with the Oncomine TCR Beta short-read assay was DNA taken from cultured CD4+ T cells. TCRdb re-analysed the PCR reads in MiXCR, keeping a single row per CDR3 protein. Counted here are 15,000 to 25,000 distinct CDR3 sequences, around 41% occurring once; the ten biggest clones make up less than 15%. Comment on this clonotype: Its antigen remains unidentified. An end of the junction differs from the germline gene, which may be a read error.

The receptor's source is a human donor with COVID-19. Sequencing was performed on cultured CD4+ T cells from blood.

CDR3 DNA sequence: TGTGCCAACTCAATGATTAGCGGGTACACAGATACGCAGTATTTT. It is translated as CANSMISGYTDTQYF. The genes are TRBV18 and TRBJ2-3, with 7 bases matching TRBD2. The CDR3 runs 15 residues. Germline V gene data show CDR1 as KGHSH and CDR2 as LQKENI.